This TCR beta chain was identified in a study of beta chain features in type 1 diabetes. This CDR3 spans 14 amino acids. Trimming at V came to 3 bases and at J to 5 bases, leaving 7 bases not matched to a gene. Looked up from germline, CDR1 is SGDLS and CDR2 is YYNGEE. Expressed TCRB transcripts were sequenced because the entire RNA isolate underwent reverse transcription. Generated by immunoSEQ multiplex PCR, the TCRdb table keeps only in-frame clones and is missing some. The data contain 200,000 to 250,000 clones, around 65% of them singletons. The table lists this clone with a count of one. Sequencing input: naive CD4+ T cells from blood. The chain recombines TRBV9 with TRBJ2-5; 7 nucleotides agree with TRBD1. The receptor was derived from a man aged 25-45 years in good health. The CDR3 region is CASSADRGLETQYF. The CDR3 DNA is TGTGCCAGCAGCGCCGATAGGGGGCTGGAGACCCAGTACTTC. The complete variable domain, with remaining parts taken from reference TRBV9 and TRBJ2-5, reads DSGVTQTPKHLITATGQRVTLRCSPRSGDLSVYWYQQSLDQGLQFLIQYYNGEERAKGNILERFSAQQFPDLHSELNLSSLELGDSALYFCASSADRGLETQYFGPGTRLLVL.